The clone carrying this T cell receptor (beta chain) was detected a few times. The treatment: oral pan-JAK inhibitor, 5-10 mg twice daily. The sample originates from a study of CD8+ T cells in alopecia areata. Germline CDR1 is SGHRS and CDR2 is YFSETQ. V was shortened by 2 bases and J by 2 bases, with 17 bases between the two germline ends. The CDR3 has 16 amino acids. RNA extraction was followed by reverse transcription into cDNA, which acted as the sequencing template. Here immunoSEQ multiplex PCR was the method, and the copy in TCRdb shows in-frame clones only, minus some. The data contain around 70,000 clones, around 30% of them singletons.

The V call is TRBV5-1, the J call TRBJ2-7; D may correspond to TRBD1 or TRBD2 (5 bases each). The sample consisted of CD8+ T cells sorted from blood, taken at week 4, from a patient treated with tofacitinib. The receptor comes from a human donor with alopecia areata. The CDR3 coding sequence is TGCGCCAGCAGCTTTACAACCGGGACGGGCGCCTACGAGCAGTACTTC. Translated, it gives CASSFTTGTGAYEQYF.